The rows below give T cell receptor beta chains drawn from one sample of a study of blood T cell repertoires in COVID-19. Some clones are missing from TCRdb's copy, which holds only in-frame ones; the method was immunoSEQ multiplex PCR. The sample contains about 360,000 clones, 65% to 90% of which appear only once. The sample comprised peripheral blood. These TCRs come from a woman aged 60-70 years with COVID-19, enrolled during active disease. Each CDR3 is given with its conserved first and last residue. D genes are given only for firm matches. A clone size is listed for some rows: how often the clone was seen (once, few, many), or a class if it is expanded.

>TRBV6-1|TRBD1|TRBJ2-7|.
TGTGCCAGCAGTGAAGCCCGGACAGGGAGGCCCTACGAGCAGTACTTC
CASSEARTGRPYEQYF
>TRBV15|.|TRBJ1-1|.
TGTGCCACCAGCCAAAGGACAGAAGAAGCTTTCTTT
CATSQRTEEAFF
>TRBV27|TRBD1|TRBJ2-7|.
TGTGCCAGCCGCCGGACAGGGGGCATCTACGAGCAGTACTTC
CASRRTGGIYEQYF
>TRBV2|TRBD2|TRBJ2-2|.
TGTGCCAGTATAGCGGGGGCAAACACCGGGGAGCTGTTTTTT
CASIAGANTGELFF
>TRBV9|.|TRBJ2-7|.
TGTGCCAGCAGCGTATCAGGGGATTCGGACGAGCAGTACTTC
CASSVSGDSDEQYF
>TRBV5-5|.|TRBJ1-3|.
TGTGCCAGCAGCTCTGGCGGACAGCGAGACGGAAACACCATATATTTT
CASSSGGQRDGNTIYF
>TRBV19|.|TRBJ2-1|.
TGTGCCAGTAGTATAGATTTGGACTACAATAAGCAGTTCTTC
CASSIDLDYNKQFF
>TRBV29-1|.|TRBJ1-1|few
TGCAGCGTTGACGGCACTGAAGCTTTCTTT
CSVDGTEAFF
>TRBV19|.|TRBJ1-2|.
TGTGCCAGTAGTATAGGAGGCGGAGCTAACTATGGCTACACCTTC
CASSIGGGANYGYTF
>TRBV18|.|TRBJ2-7|.
TGTGCCAGCTCGTCAGAAGACGAGCAGTACTTC
CASSSEDEQYF
>TRBV6-4|.|TRBJ1-6|.
TGTGCCAGCAGTGACAACAGGGACTATAATTCACCCCTCCACTTT
CASSDNRDYNSPLHF